Listed here are 10 T cell receptor beta chains from one sample, sequenced in a study of post-analysis software for immune sequencing data. The library was made from cDNA and included unique molecular identifiers. TCRdb passed the PCR reads through MiXCR, listing each CDR3 protein once. The profile shows 800,000 to 950,000 distinct CDR3 sequences, around 50% of them singletons. Study-wide results and caveats: Included in a set of about 5 TRBV segments more frequent in patients than controls were TRBV5-6, TRBV5-1 and TRBV20-1.

No antigens are known for them. Sequenced sample: blood. The receptors derive from a girl between 5 and 17 years old with multiple sclerosis.

This clonotype was found a few times. The CDR3: CASLTTSAPYEQYF. The CDR3 region has the DNA TGTGCCAGCCTAACTACTAGCGCACCCTACGAGCAGTACTTC. This rearrangement joins TRBV2 to TRBJ2-7; 7 bases are a match to TRBD2. This CDR3 has 14 residues. Trimming at V came to 8 bases and at J to 2 bases, leaving 9 bases not matched to a gene. CDR1 is SNHLY and CDR2 is FYNNEI in the germline V gene.

This clonotype was counted a few times. This chain joins TRBV20-1 and TRBJ2-1, with 8 bases identical to TRBD2. The J segment lost 3 bases and the V segment lost 2 bases, leaving 9 bases of the junction unmatched. From germline, CDR1 is DFQATT and CDR2 SNEGSKA (reference sequence). This CDR3 has 16 residues. CDR3 residues: CSARRGGRRFYNEQFF. In DNA form, the CDR3 reads TGCAGTGCTAGACGGGGCGGGAGGAGGTTCTACAATGAGCAGTTCTTC.

The chain recombines TRBV10-2 with TRBJ2-3; 7 bases agree with TRBD2. The germline V gene has CDR1 WSHSY and CDR2 SAAADI. V was clipped by 2 bases and J by 13 bases; unmatched bases: 18. The CDR3 covers 16 residues. DNA of the CDR3: TGCGCCAGCAGTGAGCTGTCGGGTGGCGGGGGTGGATCAAAGTATTTT. It codes for CASSELSGGGGGSKYF.

V gene TRBV28 combines with J gene TRBJ1-2; D remains ambiguous. Germline V gene sequence: CDR1 MDHEN, CDR2 SYDVKM. The CDR3 loop spans 11 amino acids. V lost 5 bases and J lost 11, with 12 bases in between. The CDR3 region is CASSTRARYTF. DNA for the CDR3: TGTGCCAGCAGTACACGAGCAAGGTACACCTTC.

V usage is TRBV5-1 and J usage is TRBJ2-3; weak D call: TRBD2 (6 bases). Germline CDR1 and CDR2: SGHRS and YFSETQ. The CDR3 loop spans 14 amino acids. The V gene lost 4 bases and the J gene lost 4 bases, with 13 bases spanning the gap. CDR3 nucleotides: TGCGCCAGCAGCCGGGGGTTTGCGTCAGATACGCAGTATTTT. It yields the protein CASSRGFASDTQYF.

The CDR3: CSAREIVVEQFF. Here the CDR3 DNA reads TGCAGTGCTAGGGAGATAGTAGTTGAGCAGTTCTTC. The V and J genes are TRBV20-1 and TRBJ2-1; D unclear. Germline CDR1 and CDR2: DFQATT and SNEGSKA (reference sequence). The CDR3 is 12 residues long. V gave up 3 bases and J gave up 9 bases, with 12 bases separating them.

V usage is TRBV20-1 and J usage is TRBJ1-5, with D possibly being TRBD1 (5 bases). The germline V gene has CDR1 DFQATT and CDR2 SNEGSKA (reference sequence). Trimming shortened V by 3 bases and J by 0 bases, and 15 bases separated the two germline ends. This CDR3 is 16 amino acids long. CDR3 sequence (DNA): TGCAGTGCTAGGGACGGGGGAAGATATAGCAATCAGCCCCAGCATTTT. Amino acids: CSARDGGRYSNQPQHF.

Note on this clonotype: A read error may produce the germline difference seen at one junction end. V gene TRBV20-1 combines with J gene TRBJ2-6, with D possibly being TRBD1 (5 bases). CDR1 and CDR2 (germline): DFQATT, SNEGSKA (reference sequence). The length of the CDR3 is 13 residues. In DNA, the CDR3 is TGCAGTGCCCCGACCTCTGGGGCCAACATCCTGACTTTC. Translating gives CSAPTSGANILTF.

The CDR3 sequence: CASSGVAKRGSYNEQFF. Here the CDR3 DNA reads TGTGCCAGCAGCGGCGTAGCAAAGCGGGGCTCCTACAATGAGCAGTTCTTC. V gene TRBV11-2 combines with J gene TRBJ2-1; 7 bases map to TRBD2. The germline V gene encodes CDR1 SGHAT and CDR2 FQNNGV. Unmatched junction bases numbered 10, after V lost 5 bases and J lost 0 bases. CDR3 length equals 17 residues.

The gene calls are TRBV7-2 and TRBJ2-4, with D unclear. The closer fit of TRBJ2-7 to the DNA end suggests the J call may be wrong. Germline values: CDR1 SGHTA, CDR2 FQGNSA. This CDR3 is built from 14 residues. In DNA form, the CDR3 reads TGTGCCAGCAGCTTTTATACCAAGACCTACGAGCAGTACTTC. Translating it yields CASSFYTKTYEQYF.